This TCR beta chain was obtained from a study of cytomegalovirus exposure and HLA in healthy donors. Whole-study findings and limits: Several V segments, TRBV6-2 and TRBV6-3 among them, could not be told apart and were dropped. In an earlier analysis, in 620 or so donors, most V segments appeared productive either ~87% or ~30% of the time.

In germline, CDR1 is GTSNPN, CDR2 SVGIG (reference sequence). This CDR3 has 14 residues. With 3 bases clipped from V and 1 base from J, the junction kept 5 bases outside the gene matches. The sample holds a few counts of this clone. Its antigen is as yet unknown. The study ran its PCR with 60 Vbeta and 13 Jbeta primers. Data came from immunoSEQ multiplex PCR; TCRdb stores just in-frame clones and leaves some out. This table holds approximately 200,000 clones, about 77% found once. Sequenced input: PBMCs. The V and J genes are TRBV30 and TRBJ2-5; TRBD1 agrees at 7 bases. The sequence was obtained from a young man in good health and CMV-seropositive. CDR3 residues: CAWRTDRIQETQYF. In nucleotides, the CDR3 is TGTGCCTGGAGAACGGACAGGATCCAAGAGACCCAGTACTTC.